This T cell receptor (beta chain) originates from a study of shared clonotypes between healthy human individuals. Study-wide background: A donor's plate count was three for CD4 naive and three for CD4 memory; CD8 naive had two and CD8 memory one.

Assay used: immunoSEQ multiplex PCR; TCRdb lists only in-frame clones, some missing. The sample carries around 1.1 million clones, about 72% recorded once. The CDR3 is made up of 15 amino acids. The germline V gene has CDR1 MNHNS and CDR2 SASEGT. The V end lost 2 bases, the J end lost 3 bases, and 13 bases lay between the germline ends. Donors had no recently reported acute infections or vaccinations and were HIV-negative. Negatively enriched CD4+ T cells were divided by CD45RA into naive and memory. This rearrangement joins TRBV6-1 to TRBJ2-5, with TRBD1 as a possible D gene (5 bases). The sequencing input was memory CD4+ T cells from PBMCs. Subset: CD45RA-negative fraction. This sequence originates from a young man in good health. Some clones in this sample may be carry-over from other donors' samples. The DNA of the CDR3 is TGTGCCAGCAGTGAAAGGGGCTATCGGGAAGAGACCCAGTACTTC. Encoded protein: CASSERGYREETQYF.